This entry describes one T cell receptor (beta chain). This sample stems from a study of blood T cell repertoires in COVID-19. The data were produced by immunoSEQ multiplex PCR, yet TCRdb's version contains in-frame clones alone and is incomplete. This sample has over 200,000 clones, with about 83% found just once. Trimming cost V 5 bases and J 5 bases, with 11 bases left between them. CDR1 and CDR2 from the germline V gene are SGHTA and FQGTGA. The CDR3 runs 13 residues. The sequence was obtained from a man in his forties with active or convalescent COVID-19. Sequencing was performed on peripheral blood. V and J are TRBV7-3 and TRBJ2-3; weak D call: TRBD2 (6 bases). For the CDR3, the DNA is TGTGCCAGCAGCGAGCAGGGAGGAGATACGCAGTATTTT. This translates into CASSEQGGDTQYF. The whole variable domain, remainder taken from reference TRBV7-3 and TRBJ2-3, is GAGVSQTPSNKVTEKGKYVELRCDPISGHTALYWYRQSLGQGPEFLIYFQGTGAADDSGLPNDRFFAVRPEGSVSTLKIQRTERGDSAVYLCASSEQGGDTQYFGPGTRLTVL.